The rows below give T cell receptor beta chains drawn from one sample of a study of T cells in tuberculosis. Data came from immunoSEQ multiplex PCR; TCRdb stores just in-frame clones and leaves some out. Altogether tens of thousands of clones are present, just over 90% being singletons, with the ten largest covering 6.5% to 9%. Sequencing was performed on PBMCs, taken at tuberculosis diagnosis. The receptors come from an adult with tuberculosis. Some clones in this sample may be carry-over from other donors' samples. Both conserved end residues are part of each CDR3. D genes are given only for firm matches. Not every row has a clone size; where given, it reads once, few, many or a size class.

cdr3_aa	cdr3_nt	v_call	clone_size	j_call	d_call
CSVEIQRGTEEQFF	TGCAGCGTTGAAATCCAGCGGGGGACAGAAGAGCAGTTCTTC	TRBV29-1	once	TRBJ2-1	.
CASSPRDSSGETQYF	TGTGCCAGCAGCCCCCGGGACTCGTCAGGAGAGACCCAGTACTTC	TRBV9	.	TRBJ2-5	.
CASSGTGGSWTEAFF	TGTGCCAGCAGCGGGACAGGGGGTTCGTGGACTGAAGCTTTCTTT	TRBV2	.	TRBJ1-1	TRBD1
CASSLLANEQFF	TGTGCCAGCAGCCTCTTAGCCAATGAGCAGTTCTTC	TRBV2	.	TRBJ2-1	.
CASSHRLAGAPCQETQYF	TGCGCCAGCAGTCATAGACTAGCGGGGGCCCCGTGCCAAGAGACCCAGTACTTC	TRBV23-1	.	TRBJ2-5	TRBD2
CASFRNPTGGPGYNEQFF	TGCGCCAGCTTCCGAAACCCCACAGGGGGACCGGGGTACAATGAGCAGTTCTTC	TRBV5-1	.	TRBJ2-1	TRBD1
CAIKGTSGGAGYNEQFF	TGTGCCATCAAAGGGACTAGCGGGGGGGCTGGGTACAATGAGCAGTTCTTC	TRBV10-3	.	TRBJ2-1	TRBD2
CASSLFRGWYEQYF	TGTGCCAGCAGTTTATTTCGGGGGTGGTACGAGCAGTACTTC	TRBV27	once	TRBJ2-7	.
CASSLFGGEVTGELFF	TGTGCCAGCAGTTTATTCGGAGGGGAGGTCACCGGGGAGCTGTTTTTT	TRBV28	.	TRBJ2-2	.
CASSLETGRLGGYTF	TGTGCCAGCAGCTTGGAAACAGGGCGCCTCGGTGGCTACACCTTC	TRBV5-4	.	TRBJ1-2	.
CASSLDRGSYEQYF	TGTGCCAGCAGCCTGGACAGGGGATCCTACGAGCAGTACTTC	TRBV6-4	.	TRBJ2-7	TRBD1
CASSLRQVYEQYF	TGTGCCAGCAGTCTAAGACAAGTATACGAGCAGTACTTC	TRBV6-1	.	TRBJ2-7	.
CASSARDRNTGELFF	TGTGCCAGCAGTGCCCGGGACAGAAACACCGGGGAGCTGTTTTTT	TRBV25-1	.	TRBJ2-2	TRBD1
CASSISGGASYEQYF	TGTGCCAGTAGTATAAGCGGGGGCGCCTCCTACGAGCAGTACTTC	TRBV19	.	TRBJ2-7	TRBD2
CASSQETGGCTGELFF	TGCGCCAGCAGCCAAGAGACAGGGGGCTGTACCGGGGAGCTGTTTTTT	TRBV4-1	.	TRBJ2-2	TRBD1
CATSSGGTDTQYF	TGTGCCACCAGCAGCGGGGGCACAGATACGCAGTATTTT	TRBV15	.	TRBJ2-3	.
CASRRDDRGNYGYTF	TGTGCCAGCAGACGAGATGACAGGGGGAACTATGGCTACACCTTC	TRBV2	.	TRBJ1-2	TRBD1
CSVVGGRVTEAFF	TGCAGCGTTGTCGGGGGGAGGGTCACTGAAGCTTTCTTT	TRBV29-1	.	TRBJ1-1	.
CAWRAGTIYF	TGTGCCTGGAGGGCTGGCACCATATATTTT	TRBV30	.	TRBJ1-3	.
CASRGDRPSYNEQFF	TGTGCCAGCAGAGGGGACAGGCCCTCCTACAATGAGCAGTTCTTC	TRBV7-2	few	TRBJ2-1	TRBD1
CASSPEGTSRADEQFF	TGCGCCAGCAGCCCCGAGGGTACTAGTAGGGCCGATGAGCAGTTCTTC	TRBV5-1	.	TRBJ2-1	.
CASSEEINYGYTF	TGCGCCAGCAGCGAGGAGATCAACTATGGCTACACCTTC	TRBV5-1	.	TRBJ1-2	.
CASSNRRGSPLHF	TGTGCCAGCAGTAACAGGAGGGGTTCACCCCTCCACTTT	TRBV27	.	TRBJ1-6	.
CASSLVRYGYTF	TGTGCCAGCAGCTTGGTCCGGTACGGCTACACCTTC	TRBV13	.	TRBJ1-2	.
CASSLWGGPYNEQFF	TGTGCCAGCAGCTTGTGGGGGGGCCCTTACAATGAGCAGTTCTTC	TRBV5-6	.	TRBJ2-1	.
CASSPPSEEQFF	TGTGCCAGCTCACCACCGTCAGAAGAGCAGTTCTTC	TRBV18	.	TRBJ2-1	.
CASRLQGIYNEQFF	TGTGCCAGCAGGCTTCAGGGGATCTACAATGAGCAGTTCTTC	TRBV6-6	.	TRBJ2-1	.
CASSVGAGLAGGNEQFF	TGTGCCAGCAGCGTAGGTGCGGGACTAGCGGGGGGGAATGAGCAGTTCTTC	TRBV9	.	TRBJ2-1	TRBD2
CASSVDRIANYGYTF	TGTGCCAGCAGTGTTGACAGAATTGCTAACTATGGCTACACCTTC	TRBV6-5	.	TRBJ1-2	.
CASSGGGLTDTQYF	TGCGCCAGCAGTGGAGGCGGCCTCACAGATACGCAGTATTTT	TRBV10-2	.	TRBJ2-3	.
CAWSVVSGAGEAFF	TGTGCCTGGAGTGTCGTGTCGGGAGCGGGGGAAGCTTTCTTT	TRBV30	few	TRBJ1-1	.
CARSCNWFSTDTQYF	TGTGCCAGAAGCTGTAACTGGTTTAGCACAGATACGCAGTATTTT	TRBV5-3	.	TRBJ2-3	.
CASSLSPDRATGELFF	TGTGCCAGCAGTTTATCTCCTGACAGGGCCACCGGGGAGCTGTTTTTT	TRBV27	.	TRBJ2-2	TRBD1
CASSLRPGTGWPSNTGELFF	TGTGCCAGCAGCTTACGCCCCGGGACAGGGTGGCCCTCGAACACCGGGGAGCTGTTTTTT	TRBV7-8	.	TRBJ2-2	TRBD1
CASSLLKGAGYTF	TGTGCCAGCAGCCTATTGAAGGGGGCCGGCTACACCTTC	TRBV14	.	TRBJ1-2	TRBD1
CASSPPQSGDTDTQYF	TGCGCCAGCAGCCCGCCACAATCGGGGGACACAGATACGCAGTATTTT	TRBV5-1	.	TRBJ2-3	.
CASSVRLDSVSGNTIYF	TGCGCCAGCAGTGTTCGACTAGACAGCGTCTCTGGAAACACCATATATTTT	TRBV10-1	.	TRBJ1-3	.
CASQEGGNYNSPLHF	TGTGCCAGTCAGGAAGGAGGAAACTATAATTCACCCCTCCACTTT	TRBV19	.	TRBJ1-6	.
CASQTSGTDTQYF	TGTGCCAGCCAGACTAGCGGCACAGATACGCAGTATTTT	TRBV2	once	TRBJ2-3	TRBD2
CASSTTTNTGELFF	TGTGCCAGCAGCACCACTACGAACACCGGGGAGCTGTTTTTT	TRBV7-2	.	TRBJ2-2	.
CASSTLTGTAGANVLTF	TGTGCCAGCAGCACCTTGACAGGGACGGCTGGGGCCAACGTCCTGACTTTC	TRBV21-1	.	TRBJ2-6	.
CAWSVPHSGPDTQYF	TGTGCCTGGAGTGTACCTCACAGCGGGCCAGATACGCAGTATTTT	TRBV30	.	TRBJ2-3	.
CASSLVGTGANNEQFF	TGCGCCAGCAGCTTGGTTGGGACAGGGGCTAACAATGAGCAGTTCTTC	TRBV5-1	.	TRBJ2-1	TRBD1
CASSQFPGRFDYGYTF	TGTGCCAGCAGCCAATTTCCAGGGAGGTTTGACTATGGCTACACCTTC	TRBV11-1	.	TRBJ1-2	.
CASSVTGGSPLHF	TGCGCCAGCAGTGTAACAGGCGGCTCACCCCTCCACTTT	TRBV10-2	.	TRBJ1-6	.
CASSLTTMDGGNTEAFF	TGTGCCAGCAGCCTGACGACAATGGACGGGGGGAACACTGAAGCTTTCTTT	TRBV5-6	.	TRBJ1-1	.
CARERQGNYEQYF	TGTGCCCGCGAAAGACAGGGTAACTACGAGCAGTACTTC	TRBV2	.	TRBJ2-7	TRBD1
CASSYGRGSDEQYF	TGTGCCAGCAGTTACGGGAGGGGTTCGGACGAGCAGTACTTC	TRBV6-5	.	TRBJ2-7	TRBD2
CAWNGGQPEQYF	TGTGCCTGGAATGGCGGACAGCCCGAGCAGTACTTC	TRBV30	.	TRBJ2-7	.
CASSPQAHSGNTIYF	TGTGCCAGCTCACCTCAGGCCCACTCTGGAAACACCATATATTTT	TRBV18	once	TRBJ1-3	.
CASSVGGAQHF	TGTGCCAGCAGTGTCGGGGGGGCACAGCATTTT	TRBV2	few	TRBJ1-5	.
CASSYLTGGEGGYTF	TGTGCCAGCAGTTACTTGACAGGGGGCGAAGGTGGCTACACCTTC	TRBV6-5	medium-sized	TRBJ1-2	TRBD1
CASSLRQGAKGPLHF	TGTGCCAGCAGTCTCAGACAGGGCGCCAAGGGGCCCCTCCACTTT	TRBV6-5	.	TRBJ1-6	TRBD1
CASSVSTGGSGANVLTF	TGTGCCAGCAGCGTATCGACGGGGGGCTCTGGGGCCAACGTCCTGACTTTC	TRBV9	once	TRBJ2-6	TRBD2
CATRGERGPDTQYF	TGTGCCACCCGGGGCGAAAGGGGGCCCGATACGCAGTATTTT	TRBV6-1	once	TRBJ2-3	TRBD1
CAISVERWANEQFF	TGTGCCATCAGTGTCGAGCGGTGGGCGAATGAGCAGTTCTTC	TRBV10-3	.	TRBJ2-1	.
CASTRTANTGELFF	TGTGCCAGCACAAGGACAGCGAACACCGGGGAGCTGTTTTTT	TRBV6-6	.	TRBJ2-2	.